A single sample is the source of the 10 T cell receptor beta chains below, sequenced in a study of cytomegalovirus exposure and HLA in healthy donors. This table comes from immunoSEQ multiplex PCR, and its TCRdb copy is limited to in-frame clones, with some not included. The data hold approximately 170,000 clones, with 85% observed a single time. What was sequenced was PBMCs. Every receptor here comes from a man between 18 and 35 years old in good health and CMV-seropositive.

The V and J genes are TRBV28 and TRBJ2-5; unclear D gene. The CDR3 is made up of 11 amino acids. V was cut by 6 bases and J by 4 bases, with 6 bases left in between. CDR1 is MDHEN, CDR2 SYDVKM, per germline. CDR3 coding DNA: TGTGCCAGCAGGGGCCCAGAGACCCAGTACTTC. It yields the protein CASRGPETQYF.

This chain links TRBV5-1 with TRBJ2-1, with 9 bases that match TRBD1. CDR1 is SGHRS and CDR2 is YFSETQ in the germline V gene. Trimming removed 1 base from V and 9 bases from J; junction bases left unmatched: 8. The CDR3 is made up of 15 amino acids. CDR3 bases: TGCGCCAGCAGCTTGTACGGGACAGGGATGGGTGAGCAGTTCTTC. Protein sequence: CASSLYGTGMGEQFF.

The chain links TRBV25-1 to TRBJ1-1, with 11 positions matching TRBD1. Trimming took 8 bases from V and 6 from J; bases not matched to a gene: 8. The length of the CDR3 is 14 residues. The germline gives CDR1 MGHDK, CDR2 SYGVNS. DNA for the CDR3: TGTGCCAGCGGAGGACAGGGGGCGCCCGCTGAAGCTTTCTTT. Translating gives CASGGQGAPAEAFF.

This clone has a single count. The chain employs TRBV4-2 and TRBJ2-5; TRBD1 matches at 7 bases. V shed 0 bases, J shed 1 base, and the junction held 2 bases outside the gene matches. The CDR3 length is 15 residues. Per the germline V gene, CDR1 is LGHNA and CDR2 is YNFKEQ. The CDR3 here is CASSQEDRSQETQYF. In DNA, the CDR3 is TGTGCCAGCAGCCAAGAGGACAGGTCCCAAGAGACCCAGTACTTC.

The CDR3: CASSLERGSGRSKQFF. For the CDR3, the DNA is TGTGCCAGCAGCTTAGAACGTGGTAGCGGGAGATCGAAGCAGTTCTTC. J is TRBJ2-1 and V is TRBV11-2; the match to TRBD2 covers 9 bases. The CDR3 sequence is 16 residues long. CDR1 is SGHAT, CDR2 FQNNGV, per germline. V gave up 0 bases and J gave up 11 bases; unmatched junction bases: 11.

The chain combines TRBV5-8 with TRBJ2-5, with TRBD1 as a possible D gene (6 bases). Germline V lookup: CDR1 SGHTS, CDR2 YDEGEE. V was pared by 3 bases and J by 3 bases, with 12 bases between. This CDR3 is 14 amino acids long. The CDR3 DNA is TGTGCCAGCAGCTCGCCTAACAGGGAAGAGACCCAGTACTTC. The encoded protein is CASSSPNREETQYF.

This chain uses TRBV4-1 with TRBJ2-2; TRBD1 matches 7 bases. The V gene end was trimmed by 0 bases and the J gene end by 7 bases; junction bases not matched to a gene: 14. The CDR3 runs 18 residues. Germline loops: CDR1 MGHRA, CDR2 YSYEKL. The chain's CDR3 is CASSQDWGTAPPGGELFF. In DNA, the CDR3 is TGCGCCAGCAGCCAAGATTGGGGGACAGCCCCCCCAGGCGGGGAGCTGTTTTTT.

The rearrangement uses TRBV19 and TRBJ1-1; TRBD1 is a possible D gene (6 bases). The germline gives CDR1 LNHDA, CDR2 SQIVND (reference sequence). This CDR3 is 12 amino acids long. With 6 bases removed from V and 2 bases from J, the gap between germline ends came to 7 bases. CDR3 amino acids: CASRTGNTEAFF. The CDR3 DNA is TGTGCCAGTAGGACAGGCAACACTGAAGCTTTCTTT.

This chain connects TRBV27 to TRBJ1-5; 10 positions agree with TRBD1. V dropped 6 bases and J dropped 2; count of bases not matched to a gene: 7. Looked up from germline, CDR1 is MNHEY and CDR2 is SMNVEV (reference sequence). The CDR3 has 16 residues. Here the CDR3 reads CASRTYGTGGNQPQHF. CDR3 bases: TGTGCCAGCAGAACCTACGGGACAGGGGGCAATCAGCCCCAGCATTTT.

This clone has just a few counts. The chain has TRBV7-9 and TRBJ1-2; D is possibly TRBD1 (5 bases). With 1 base removed from V and 5 bases from J, the gap between germline ends came to 14 bases. The CDR3 runs 15 residues. Per germline, CDR1 SEHNR and CDR2 FQNEAQ (reference sequence). CDR3 DNA sequence: TGTGCCAGCAGCTTAGGAAGGGGCCCCGTTTATGGCTACACCTTC. Its protein is CASSLGRGPVYGYTF.